The 2 T cell receptor beta chains given below trace back to one sample, sequenced in a study of human T cells and chemical hapten exposure. Indicated time point: pre-sensitization, week 0. Indicated treatment: therapeutic diphenylcyclopropenone sensitization with weekly scalp DPC. TCRdb redid the calling of the RACE reads with MiXCR, one entry per CDR3 protein. The sample carries tens of thousands of distinct CDR3 sequences, around 12% recorded once. The source was whole blood, collected in connection with sensitization to the hapten diphenylcyclopropenone (DPC). The receptors shown here come from a woman under 40 with alopecia areata. Some clones in this sample may be carry-over from other donors' samples.

V and J are TRBV5-1 and TRBJ2-1; D is unresolved. The V end was cut by 0 bases, the J end by 0 bases, with 4 bases between. The V gene's germline CDR1 is SGHRS and CDR2 YFSETQ. The CDR3 spans 14 residues. This chain's CDR3 is CASSLEPSYNEQFF. DNA for the CDR3: TGCGCCAGCAGCTTGGAGCCCTCCTACAATGAGCAGTTCTTC.

There are a few counts of this clonotype. The genes are TRBV7-9 and TRBJ1-1; possibly TRBD1 for D (5 bases). Trimming removed 5 bases at V and 3 bases at J, with 22 bases between. Germline-derived CDR1 and CDR2 are SEHNR and FQNEAQ (reference sequence). The CDR3 contains 17 residues. Here the CDR3 reads CASSLLYSGGEDTEAFF. CDR3 nucleotides: TGTGCCAGCAGCCTATTGTATTCCGGGGGGGAGGACACTGAAGCTTTCTTT.